Presented here are 10 T cell receptor beta chains from one specimen sequenced in a study of T-cell reconstitution after alpha-beta-depleted transplantation in children. Unique molecular identifiers were incorporated during preparation of the TCRbeta library. TCRdb itself ran the PCR reads through MiXCR, one entry per CDR3 protein. Here the sample spans approximately 240,000 distinct CDR3 sequences, 11% being singletons. The sequences come from PBMCs, collected before TCRalphabeta/CD19-depleted stem cell transplant. These receptors all stem from a child in the first two years of life with acute myeloid leukemia, due to receive a stem cell transplant.

The table lists this clonotype with many counts. The gene calls are TRBV2 and TRBJ1-2; a possible D gene is TRBD1 (5 bases). Germline CDR1 SNHLY, CDR2 FYNNEI. V was trimmed by 2 bases and J by 4 bases, leaving 8 bases between them. The CDR3 contains 13 residues. CDR3 in DNA: TGTGCCAGCAGTGAATGGGGGTCCTATGGCTACACCTTC. It translates to CASSEWGSYGYTF.

This clonotype has ten or more counts. The CDR3 DNA reads TGTGCCAGCAGTTACTACCTAGACTCCTACAATGAGCAGTTCTTC. Protein product: CASSYYLDSYNEQFF. The V call is TRBV28, the J call TRBJ2-1; D is unresolved. Per the germline V gene, CDR1 is MDHEN and CDR2 is SYDVKM. The V and J ends lost 4 bases and 0 bases respectively, with 10 bases between them. The CDR3 consists of 15 residues.

Regarding this clonotype: This sequence may be a read error, since a much larger clone differs from it by one base. The gene calls are TRBV6-2 or TRBV6-3 and TRBJ2-1; 9 bases line up with TRBD2. Germline V gene lookup returns CDR1 MNHEY and CDR2 SVGEGT. This CDR3 has 12 amino acids. This CDR3 reads CASTRTSAEEFF. CDR3 bases: TGTGCCAGCACGAGGACTAGCGCTGAGGAGTTCTTC.

There are a few counts of this clonotype. The rearrangement uses TRBV15 and TRBJ1-5; weak D call: TRBD1 (5 bases). The CDR3 spans 16 residues. Germline V gene lookup returns CDR1 LNHNV and CDR2 YYDKDF (reference sequence). V lost 5 bases, J lost 1 base, and 15 bases lay in between. CDR3 residues: CATSALRRGSNQPQHF. Written as DNA, the CDR3 is TGTGCCACCAGCGCCCTTAGGAGGGGAAGCAATCAGCCCCAGCATTTT.

V gene TRBV6-4 combines with J gene TRBJ2-1; D ambiguous. CDR3 length: 16 residues. The V gene's germline CDR1 is MRHNA and CDR2 SNTAGT. Trimming pared 0 bases from V and 8 bases from J, leaving 17 bases between. DNA for the CDR3: TGTGCCAGCAGTGACTCCCTGGAGACGCTCAATGATGAGCAGTTCTTC. Translating gives CASSDSLETLNDEQFF.

This clonotype was found many times. The V call is TRBV12-3 or TRBV12-4, the J call TRBJ2-7; D uncertain. The CDR3 extends over 10 amino acids. The V end was cut by 7 bases, the J end by 5 bases, with 6 bases between. Here the CDR3 DNA reads TGTGCCAGCATGGGGAACGAGCAGTACTTC. Residues: CASMGNEQYF.

This clonotype was seen ten or more times. The chain couples TRBV15 to TRBJ1-4, with unresolved D. V was shortened by 0 bases and J by 8 bases, with 13 bases between the two germline ends. This CDR3 comprises 15 residues. Per the germline V gene, CDR1 is LNHNV and CDR2 is YYDKDF (reference sequence). The CDR3 is CATSRDAGALEKLFF. CDR3 in DNA: TGTGCCACCAGCAGAGATGCAGGAGCCTTAGAAAAACTGTTTTTT. The complete variable domain, with remaining parts taken from reference TRBV15 and TRBJ1-4, reads DAMVIQNPRYQVTQFGKPVTLSCSQTLNHNVMYWYQQKSSQAPKLLFHYYDKDFNNEADTPDNFQSRRPNTSFCFLDIRSPGLGDTAMYLCATSRDAGALEKLFFGSGTQLSVL.

This clonotype was seen many times. The rearrangement joins TRBV10-2 to TRBJ2-3; 9 bases fit TRBD2. In germline, CDR1 is WSHSY, CDR2 SAAADI. The CDR3 covers 15 residues. Trimming removed 8 bases from V and 1 base from J; junction bases left unmatched: 7. CDR3 in DNA: TGCGCCAGCTTCGTAGCGGGAGATCGCACAGATACGCAGTATTTT. It codes for CASFVAGDRTDTQYF.

A note on this clonotype: Possible read error: a much larger clone is one base away. The chain joins TRBV6-5 to TRBJ1-2, with D unclear. The CDR3 has 13 amino acids. CDR1 is MNHEY and CDR2 is SVGAGI in the germline V gene. V dropped 6 bases and J dropped 3 bases, with 11 bases sitting between them. This CDR3 reads CASRYDTDYGYTF. The CDR3 bases are TGTGCCAGCAGATACGACACGGACTATGGCTACACCTTC.

This clonotype appeared many times. The chain joins TRBV7-8 to TRBJ2-1, with 12 bases fitting TRBD2. V shed 4 bases and J 3 bases; nucleotides not matched to a gene: 4. This CDR3 is built from 16 residues. Germline V CDR1 and CDR2: SGHVS, FQNEAQ. The CDR3 bases are TGTGCCAGCAGCTGGACTAGCGGGACCCACTACAATGAGCAGTTCTTC. As protein: CASSWTSGTHYNEQFF.